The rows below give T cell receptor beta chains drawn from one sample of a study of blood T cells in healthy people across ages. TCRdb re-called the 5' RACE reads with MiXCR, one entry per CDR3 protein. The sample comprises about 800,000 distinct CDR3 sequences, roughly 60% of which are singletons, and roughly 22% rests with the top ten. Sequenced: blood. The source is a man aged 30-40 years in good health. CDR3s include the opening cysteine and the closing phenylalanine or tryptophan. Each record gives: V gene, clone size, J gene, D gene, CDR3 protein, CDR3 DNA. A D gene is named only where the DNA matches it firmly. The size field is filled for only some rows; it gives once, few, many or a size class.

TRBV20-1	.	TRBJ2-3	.	CSARQRTDTQYF	TGCAGTGCCAGGCAGCGCACAGATACGCAGTATTTT
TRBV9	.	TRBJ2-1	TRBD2	CASSVAGEPYNEQFF	TGTGCCAGCAGCGTGGCGGGAGAGCCCTACAATGAGCAGTTCTTC
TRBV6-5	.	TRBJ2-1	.	CASSYSLVDEQFF	TGTGCCAGCAGTTACTCCTTAGTGGATGAGCAGTTCTTC
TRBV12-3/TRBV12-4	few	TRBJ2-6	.	CASNPLSGANVLTF	TGTGCCAGCAACCCGCTCTCTGGGGCCAACGTCCTGACTTTC
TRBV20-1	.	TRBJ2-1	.	CSAKPGANSVISYNEQFF	TGCAGTGCTAAGCCGGGAGCCAATAGCGTGATCTCCTACAATGAGCAGTTCTTC
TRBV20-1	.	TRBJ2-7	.	CSVGRNYEQYF	TGCAGTGTCGGGAGAAACTACGAGCAGTACTTC
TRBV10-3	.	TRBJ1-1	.	CAISAPSNIEAFF	TGTGCCATCAGCGCTCCGTCAAATATAGAAGCTTTCTTT
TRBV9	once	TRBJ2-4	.	CASSVDNSRGTKNIQYF	TGTGCCAGCAGCGTAGACAACTCCAGGGGTACCAAAAACATTCAGTACTTC
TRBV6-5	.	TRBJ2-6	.	CASSSSTGSGANVLTF	TGTGCCAGCAGTTCCAGCACAGGCTCTGGGGCCAACGTCCTGACTTTC
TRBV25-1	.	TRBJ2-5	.	CASKGQQGFEETQYF	TGTGCCAGCAAAGGACAGCAAGGATTTGAAGAGACCCAGTACTTC
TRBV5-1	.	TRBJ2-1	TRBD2	CASSLNSGSTYNEQFF	TGCGCCAGCAGCTTGAACAGCGGGAGCACCTACAATGAGCAGTTCTTC
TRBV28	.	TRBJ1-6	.	CASSRLRGLLRSPLHF	TGTGCCAGCAGTCGCCTCCGGGGACTCCTCCGCTCACCCCTCCACTTT
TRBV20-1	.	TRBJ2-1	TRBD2	CSAAPGGRDEQFF	TGCAGTGCCGCTCCGGGAGGTAGGGATGAGCAGTTCTTC
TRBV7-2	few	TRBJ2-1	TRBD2	CASSFSEAGGPGYNEQFF	TGTGCCAGCAGCTTCTCGGAGGCGGGAGGGCCGGGGTACAATGAGCAGTTCTTC
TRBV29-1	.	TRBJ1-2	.	CSIRVQSGPYGYTF	TGCAGCATCAGGGTACAGAGCGGCCCTTATGGCTACACCTTC
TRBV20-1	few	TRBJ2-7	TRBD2	CSATDQRTSGRRVYEQYF	TGCAGTGCGACCGACCAACGGACTAGCGGGAGGAGGGTTTACGAGCAGTACTTC
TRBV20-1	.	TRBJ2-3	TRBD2	CSALGLAGDSDTQYF	TGCAGTGCCCTCGGACTAGCGGGAGACTCAGATACGCAGTATTTT
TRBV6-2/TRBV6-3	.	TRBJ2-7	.	CASSYSPTAGPSYEQYF	TGTGCCAGCAGTTACAGCCCTACCGCGGGGCCTTCCTACGAGCAGTACTTC
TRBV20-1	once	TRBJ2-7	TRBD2	CSARREGREQYF	TGCAGTGCTAGGCGGGAGGGCCGCGAGCAGTACTTC
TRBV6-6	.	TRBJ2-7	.	CASSYFSAGYEQYF	TGTGCCAGCAGTTACTTCTCGGCAGGGTACGAGCAGTACTTC
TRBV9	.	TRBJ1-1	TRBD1	CASSTGQGFTEAFF	TGTGCCAGCAGCACGGGACAGGGGTTCACTGAAGCTTTCTTT
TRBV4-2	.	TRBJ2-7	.	CASSQDSHPGGEQYF	TGTGCCAGCAGCCAAGATAGTCATCCCGGCGGCGAGCAGTACTTC
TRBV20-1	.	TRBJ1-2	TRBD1	CSAKSRQGLYGYTF	TGCAGTGCTAAGTCCCGACAGGGCCTCTATGGCTACACCTTC
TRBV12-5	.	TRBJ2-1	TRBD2	CASGLVRQGLAGVNEQFF	TGTGCTAGTGGTTTGGTACGCCAGGGACTAGCGGGAGTCAATGAGCAGTTCTTC
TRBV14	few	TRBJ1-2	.	CASSQVRERGYTF	TGTGCCAGCAGCCAAGTCAGGGAGAGGGGCTACACCTTC
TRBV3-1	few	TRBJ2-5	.	CASAKSEAAETQYF	TGTGCCAGCGCCAAGTCAGAGGCGGCAGAGACCCAGTACTTC
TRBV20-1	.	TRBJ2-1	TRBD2	CSARHPISGGSYNEQFF	TGCAGTGCTAGACACCCCATTAGCGGGGGATCCTACAATGAGCAGTTCTTC
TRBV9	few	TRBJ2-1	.	CASRRFEENEQFF	TGTGCCAGCAGGAGATTTGAGGAAAATGAGCAGTTCTTC
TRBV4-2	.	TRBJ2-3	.	CACTIDGDFRTDTQYF	TGTGCCTGCACCATCGACGGGGACTTCCGCACAGATACGCAGTATTTT
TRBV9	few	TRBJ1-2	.	CASSAYYSNYGYTF	TGTGCCAGCAGCGCCTATTACAGTAACTATGGCTACACCTTC
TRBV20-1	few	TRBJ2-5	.	CSASSRAGGETQYF	TGCAGTGCTTCATCCAGGGCTGGGGGAGAGACCCAGTACTTC
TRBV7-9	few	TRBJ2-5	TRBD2	CASSSYPSSGRETQYF	TGTGCCAGCAGCTCGTACCCGTCAAGCGGGAGAGAGACCCAGTACTTC
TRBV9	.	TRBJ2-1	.	CASSPGFALSSYNEQFF	TGTGCCAGCAGCCCCGGGTTTGCCCTCAGCTCCTACAATGAGCAGTTCTTC
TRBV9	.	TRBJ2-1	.	CASSVEGFRDEQFF	TGTGCCAGCAGCGTAGAGGGGTTTAGGGATGAGCAGTTCTTC
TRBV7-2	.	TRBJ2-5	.	CASSLGTVGETQYF	TGTGCCAGCAGCTTAGGGACGGTAGGAGAGACCCAGTACTTC
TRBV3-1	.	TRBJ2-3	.	CASSQDTATYTQYF	TGTGCCAGCAGCCAAGATACCGCTACCTATACGCAGTATTTT
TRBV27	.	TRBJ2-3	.	CASRGSRDTQYF	TGTGCCAGCAGAGGGAGTCGGGATACGCAGTATTTT
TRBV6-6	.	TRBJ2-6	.	CASSYDYSGANVLTF	TGTGCCAGCAGTTACGACTACTCTGGGGCCAACGTCCTGACTTTC
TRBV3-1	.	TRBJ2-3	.	CASSQWRGAGADTQYF	TGTGCCAGCAGCCAATGGCGCGGAGCCGGGGCAGATACGCAGTATTTT
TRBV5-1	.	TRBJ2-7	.	CASSWESSYEQYF	TGCGCCAGCAGCTGGGAAAGCTCCTACGAGCAGTACTTC
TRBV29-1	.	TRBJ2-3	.	CSVEKQGTDTQYF	TGCAGCGTTGAAAAACAGGGCACAGATACGCAGTATTTT
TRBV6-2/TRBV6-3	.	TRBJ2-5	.	CASSYTKRETQYF	TGTGCCAGCAGTTACACCAAGAGAGAGACCCAGTACTTC
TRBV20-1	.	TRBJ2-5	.	CSASLDGTQYF	TGCAGTGCTAGCTTAGATGGGACCCAGTACTTC
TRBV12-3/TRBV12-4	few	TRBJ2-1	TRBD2	CASGVEREGNEQFF	TGTGCCAGCGGCGTGGAACGGGAGGGCAATGAGCAGTTCTTC
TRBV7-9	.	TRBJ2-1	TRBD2	CASSLAGSSGTYNEQFF	TGTGCCAGCAGCTTAGCGGGGTCTAGCGGAACCTACAATGAGCAGTTCTTC
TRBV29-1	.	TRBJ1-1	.	CSVEEPRDTEAFF	TGCAGCGTTGAAGAGCCCCGGGACACTGAAGCTTTCTTT
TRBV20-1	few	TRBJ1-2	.	CSATHNYGYTF	TGCAGTGCCACCCATAACTATGGCTACACCTTC
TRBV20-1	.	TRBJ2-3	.	CSGGTLRTDTQYF	TGCAGTGGGGGGACCCTACGCACAGATACGCAGTATTTT
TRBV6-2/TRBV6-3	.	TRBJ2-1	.	CASTFQGPSPYDEQFF	TGTGCCAGCACCTTCCAGGGGCCTTCACCCTACGATGAGCAGTTCTTC
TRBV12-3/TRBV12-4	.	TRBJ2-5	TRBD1	CASSSIRADRGSYNEQYF	TGTGCCAGCAGTTCGATCCGAGCGGACAGGGGCTCCTACAATGAGCAGTACTTC
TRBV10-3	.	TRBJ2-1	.	CAVSPGIDYNEQFF	TGTGCCGTAAGCCCGGGAATCGACTACAATGAGCAGTTCTTC
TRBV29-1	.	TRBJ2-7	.	CSVAHGREQYF	TGCAGCGTTGCACACGGACGCGAGCAGTACTTC
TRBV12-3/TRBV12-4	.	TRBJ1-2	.	CASSSGRSYGYTF	TGTGCCAGCAGTTCCGGACGGAGCTATGGCTACACCTTC
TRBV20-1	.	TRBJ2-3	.	CSATDWGTDTQYF	TGCAGTGCTACCGATTGGGGCACAGATACGCAGTATTTT
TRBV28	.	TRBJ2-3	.	CAGGKREINTDTQYF	TGTGCCGGCGGAAAGAGGGAGATAAACACAGATACACAGTATTTT